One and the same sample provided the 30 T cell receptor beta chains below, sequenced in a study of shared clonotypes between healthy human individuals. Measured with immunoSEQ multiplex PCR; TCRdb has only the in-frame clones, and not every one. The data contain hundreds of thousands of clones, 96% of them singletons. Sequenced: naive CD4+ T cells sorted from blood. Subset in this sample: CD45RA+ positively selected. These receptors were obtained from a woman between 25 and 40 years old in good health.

The CDR3 nucleotides are TGTGCCAGCAGCGTAGTCCCGGGTGGCAATGAGCAGTTCTTC. It is translated as CASSVVPGGNEQFF. The chain uses TRBV9 and TRBJ2-1, with D uncertain. V was pared by 0 bases and J by 6 bases, with 10 bases between. CDR1 is SGDLS and CDR2 is YYNGEE in the germline V gene. The length of the CDR3 is 14 residues.

The CDR3 DNA is TGTGCCAGCAGCCTCGCTGGCACTAACTATGGCTACACCTTC. This translates into CASSLAGTNYGYTF. The chain links TRBV6-5 to TRBJ1-2; D remains ambiguous. This CDR3 region has 14 residues. Trimming took off 6 bases at V and 0 bases at J, with 11 bases between the two ends. Germline values: CDR1 MNHEY, CDR2 SVGAGI.

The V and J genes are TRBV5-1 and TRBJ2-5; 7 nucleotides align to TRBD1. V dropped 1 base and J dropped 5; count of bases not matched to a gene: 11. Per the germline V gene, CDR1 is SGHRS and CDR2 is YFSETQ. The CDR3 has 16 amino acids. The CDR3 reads CASSLRGLSGGETQYF. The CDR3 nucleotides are TGCGCCAGCAGCTTGCGTGGCCTATCAGGGGGTGAGACCCAGTACTTC.

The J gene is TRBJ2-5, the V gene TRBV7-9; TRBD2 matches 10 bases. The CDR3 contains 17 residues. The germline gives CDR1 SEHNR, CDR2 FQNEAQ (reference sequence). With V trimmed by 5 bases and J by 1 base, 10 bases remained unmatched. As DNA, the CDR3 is TGTGCCAGCAGCCCCTACTGGACTAGCGGCATCCAAGAGACCCAGTACTTC. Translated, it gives CASSPYWTSGIQETQYF.

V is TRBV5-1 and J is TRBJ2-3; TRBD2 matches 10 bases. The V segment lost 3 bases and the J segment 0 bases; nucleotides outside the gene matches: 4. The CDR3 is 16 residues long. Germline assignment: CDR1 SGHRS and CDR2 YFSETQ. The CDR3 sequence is CASSYGLAASTDTQYF. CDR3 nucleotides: TGCGCCAGCAGCTACGGACTAGCGGCTAGCACAGATACGCAGTATTTT.

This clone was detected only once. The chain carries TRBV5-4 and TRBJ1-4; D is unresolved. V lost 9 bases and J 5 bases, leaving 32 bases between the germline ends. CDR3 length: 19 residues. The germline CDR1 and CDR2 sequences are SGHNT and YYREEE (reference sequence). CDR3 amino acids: CAIQSGRFKPENFNEKLFF. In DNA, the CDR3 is TGTGCCATCCAGAGTGGGCGTTTTAAGCCAGAAAACTTCAATGAAAAACTGTTTTTT.

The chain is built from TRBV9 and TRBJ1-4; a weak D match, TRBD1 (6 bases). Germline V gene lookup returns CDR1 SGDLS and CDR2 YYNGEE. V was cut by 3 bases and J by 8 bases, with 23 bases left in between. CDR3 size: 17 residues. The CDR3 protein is CASSAEPLNRAGEKLFF. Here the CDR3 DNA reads TGTGCCAGCAGCGCAGAGCCCCTAAACAGGGCGGGGGAAAAACTGTTTTTT.

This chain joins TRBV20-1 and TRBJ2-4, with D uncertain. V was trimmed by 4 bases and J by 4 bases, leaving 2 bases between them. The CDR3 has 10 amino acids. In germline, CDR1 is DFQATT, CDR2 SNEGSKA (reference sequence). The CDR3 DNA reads TGCAGTGCTACAAAAAACATTCAGTACTTC. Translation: CSATKNIQYF.

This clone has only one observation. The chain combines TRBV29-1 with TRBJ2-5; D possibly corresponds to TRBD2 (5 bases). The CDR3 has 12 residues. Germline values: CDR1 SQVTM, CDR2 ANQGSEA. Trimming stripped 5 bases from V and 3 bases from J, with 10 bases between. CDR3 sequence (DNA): TGCAGCGTTCAGTCCGGGGAAGAGACCCAGTACTTC. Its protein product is CSVQSGEETQYF.

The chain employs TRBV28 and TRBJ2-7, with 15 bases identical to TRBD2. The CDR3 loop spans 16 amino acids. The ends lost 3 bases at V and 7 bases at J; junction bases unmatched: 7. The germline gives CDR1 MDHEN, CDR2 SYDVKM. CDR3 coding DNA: TGTGCCAGCAGTTTCGCCGGGACTAGCGGGAGGTGGGAGCAGTACTTC. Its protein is CASSFAGTSGRWEQYF.

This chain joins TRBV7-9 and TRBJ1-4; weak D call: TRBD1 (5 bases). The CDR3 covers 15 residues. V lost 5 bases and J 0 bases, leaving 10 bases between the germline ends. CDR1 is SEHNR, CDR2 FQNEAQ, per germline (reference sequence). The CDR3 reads CASSPKGSTNEKLFF. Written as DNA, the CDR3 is TGTGCCAGCAGCCCAAAGGGGTCAACTAATGAAAAACTGTTTTTT.

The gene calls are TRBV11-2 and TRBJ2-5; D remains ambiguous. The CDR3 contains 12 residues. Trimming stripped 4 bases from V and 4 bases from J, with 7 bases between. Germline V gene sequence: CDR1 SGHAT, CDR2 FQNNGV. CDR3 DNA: TGTGCCAGCAGCTCCCATTTAGAGACCCAGTACTTC. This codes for CASSSHLETQYF.

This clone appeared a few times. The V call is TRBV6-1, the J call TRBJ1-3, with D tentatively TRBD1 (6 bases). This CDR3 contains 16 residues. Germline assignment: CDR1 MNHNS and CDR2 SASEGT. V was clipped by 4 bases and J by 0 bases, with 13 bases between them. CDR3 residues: CASSGRDMSSGNTIYF. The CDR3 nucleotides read TGTGCCAGCAGTGGCCGGGACATGAGCTCTGGAAACACCATATATTTT.

CDR3 amino acids: CASSQDLERELTGELFF. The CDR3, as DNA: TGCGCCAGCAGCCAAGATCTCGAGCGGGAGCTCACCGGGGAGCTGTTTTTT. The chain couples TRBV4-1 to TRBJ2-2; 8 bases match TRBD2. CDR1 is MGHRA and CDR2 is YSYEKL in the germline V gene. The CDR3 is 17 amino acids. V shed 0 bases, J shed 4 bases, and the junction held 7 bases outside the gene matches.

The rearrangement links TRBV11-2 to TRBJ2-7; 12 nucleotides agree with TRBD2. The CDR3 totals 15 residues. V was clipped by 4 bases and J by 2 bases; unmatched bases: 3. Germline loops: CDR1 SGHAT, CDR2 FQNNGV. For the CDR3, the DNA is TGTGCCAGCAGCTCACCTAGCGGGAGGGCCTACGAGCAGTACTTC. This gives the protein CASSSPSGRAYEQYF.

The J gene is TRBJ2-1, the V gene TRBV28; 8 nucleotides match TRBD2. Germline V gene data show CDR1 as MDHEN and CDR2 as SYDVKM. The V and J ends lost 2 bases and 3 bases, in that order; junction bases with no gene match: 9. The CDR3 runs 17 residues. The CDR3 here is CASSLAWLAGFYNEQFF. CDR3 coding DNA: TGTGCCAGCAGTTTAGCGTGGCTAGCGGGTTTCTACAATGAGCAGTTCTTC. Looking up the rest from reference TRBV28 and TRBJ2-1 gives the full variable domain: DVKVTQSSRYLVKRTGEKVFLECVQDMDHENMFWYRQDPGLGLRLIYFSYDVKMKEKGDIPEGYSVSREKKERFSLILESASTNQTSMYLCASSLAWLAGFYNEQFFGPGTRLTVL.

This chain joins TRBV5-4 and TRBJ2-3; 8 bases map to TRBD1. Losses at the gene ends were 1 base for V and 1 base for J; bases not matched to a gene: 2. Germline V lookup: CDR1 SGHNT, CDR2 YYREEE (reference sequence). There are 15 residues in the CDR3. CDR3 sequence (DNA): TGTGCCAGCAGCTTGCAGGGGGCAGGCACAGATACGCAGTATTTT. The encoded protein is CASSLQGAGTDTQYF.

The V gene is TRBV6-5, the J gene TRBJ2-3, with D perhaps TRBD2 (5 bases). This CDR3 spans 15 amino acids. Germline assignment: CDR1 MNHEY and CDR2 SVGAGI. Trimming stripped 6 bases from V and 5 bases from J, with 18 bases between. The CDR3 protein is CASREVALRGDTQYF. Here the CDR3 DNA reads TGTGCCAGCAGGGAGGTGGCCTTACGGGGAGATACGCAGTATTTT.

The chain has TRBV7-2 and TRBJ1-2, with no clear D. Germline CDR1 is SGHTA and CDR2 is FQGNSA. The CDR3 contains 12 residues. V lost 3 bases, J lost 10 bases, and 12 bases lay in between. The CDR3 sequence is CASSFGRFDYTF. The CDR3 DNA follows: TGTGCCAGCAGCTTCGGCAGGTTCGACTACACCTTC. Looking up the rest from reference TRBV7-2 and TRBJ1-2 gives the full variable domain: GAGVSQSPSNKVTEKGKDVELRCDPISGHTALYWYRQSLGQGLEFLIYFQGNSAPDKSGLPSDRFSAERTGGSVSTLTIQRTQQEDSAVYLCASSFGRFDYTFGSGTRLTVV.

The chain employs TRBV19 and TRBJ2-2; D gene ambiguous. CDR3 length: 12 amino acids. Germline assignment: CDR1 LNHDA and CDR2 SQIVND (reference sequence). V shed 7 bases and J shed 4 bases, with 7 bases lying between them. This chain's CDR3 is CASTEFTGELFF. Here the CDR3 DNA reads TGTGCCAGTACAGAGTTCACCGGGGAGCTGTTTTTT.

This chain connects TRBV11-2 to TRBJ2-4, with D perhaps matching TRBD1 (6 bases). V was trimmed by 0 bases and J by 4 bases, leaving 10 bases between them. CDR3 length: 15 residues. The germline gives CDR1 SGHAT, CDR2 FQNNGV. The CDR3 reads CASSLERTEKNIQYF. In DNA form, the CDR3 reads TGTGCCAGCAGCTTAGAGAGGACAGAGAAAAACATTCAGTACTTC.

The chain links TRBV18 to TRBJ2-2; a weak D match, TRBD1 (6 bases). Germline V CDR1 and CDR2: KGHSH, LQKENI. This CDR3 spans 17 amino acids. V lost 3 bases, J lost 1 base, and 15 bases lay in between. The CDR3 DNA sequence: TGTGCCAGCTCACCCCAAGGTGGGACAATGAACACCGGGGAGCTGTTTTTT. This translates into CASSPQGGTMNTGELFF. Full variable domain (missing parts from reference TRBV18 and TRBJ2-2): NAGVMQNPRHLVRRRGQEARLRCSPMKGHSHVYWYRQLPEEGLKFMVYLQKENIIDESGMPKERFSAEFPKEGPSILRIQQVVRGDSAAYFCASSPQGGTMNTGELFFGEGSRLTVL.

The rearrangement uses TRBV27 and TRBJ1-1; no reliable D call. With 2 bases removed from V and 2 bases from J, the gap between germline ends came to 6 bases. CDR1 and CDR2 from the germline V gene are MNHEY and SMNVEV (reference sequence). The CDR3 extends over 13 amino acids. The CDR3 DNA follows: TGTGCCAGCAGTTTAGTTTCTAACACTGAAGCTTTCTTT. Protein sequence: CASSLVSNTEAFF.

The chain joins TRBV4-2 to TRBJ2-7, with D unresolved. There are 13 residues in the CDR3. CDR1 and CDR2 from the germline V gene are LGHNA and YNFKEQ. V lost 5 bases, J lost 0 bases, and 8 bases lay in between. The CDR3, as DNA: TGTGCCAGCAGCTTCGGGTACTCCTACGAGCAGTACTTC. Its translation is CASSFGYSYEQYF.

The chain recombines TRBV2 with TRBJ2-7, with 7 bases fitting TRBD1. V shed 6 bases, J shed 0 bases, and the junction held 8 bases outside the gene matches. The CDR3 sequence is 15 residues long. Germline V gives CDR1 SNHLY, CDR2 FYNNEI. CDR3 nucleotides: TGTGCCAGCAGGGGACAGCAGAAGAACTCCTACGAGCAGTACTTC. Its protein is CASRGQQKNSYEQYF.

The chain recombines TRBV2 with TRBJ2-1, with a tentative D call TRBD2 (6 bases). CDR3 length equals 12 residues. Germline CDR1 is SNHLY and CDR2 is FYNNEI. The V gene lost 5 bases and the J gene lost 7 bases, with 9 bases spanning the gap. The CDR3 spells CASSFRENEQFF. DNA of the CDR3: TGTGCCAGCAGTTTCCGGGAGAATGAGCAGTTCTTC.

CDR3 bases: TGTGCCAGCAGTAAGAGAGTCAGCCGAACTTCGGGGGCTTTCTTT. Residues: CASSKRVSRTSGAFF. This chain connects TRBV2 to TRBJ1-1; D is unresolved. CDR1 SNHLY and CDR2 FYNNEI come from the germline V gene. The germline V and J ends were trimmed by 5 bases and 11 bases, with 24 bases remaining between them. CDR3 length equals 15 residues.

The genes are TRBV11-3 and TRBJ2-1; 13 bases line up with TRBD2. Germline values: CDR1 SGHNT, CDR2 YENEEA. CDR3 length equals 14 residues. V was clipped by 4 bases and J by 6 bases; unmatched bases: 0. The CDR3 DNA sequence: TGTGCCAGCAGCTGGACTAGCGGGAGCAATGAGCAGTTCTTC. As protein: CASSWTSGSNEQFF.

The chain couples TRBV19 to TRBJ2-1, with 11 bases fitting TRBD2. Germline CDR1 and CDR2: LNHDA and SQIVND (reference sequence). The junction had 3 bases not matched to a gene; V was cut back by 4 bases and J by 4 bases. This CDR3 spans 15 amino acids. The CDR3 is CASSKLAGEYNEQFF. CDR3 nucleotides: TGTGCCAGTAGTAAACTAGCGGGAGAGTACAATGAGCAGTTCTTC.

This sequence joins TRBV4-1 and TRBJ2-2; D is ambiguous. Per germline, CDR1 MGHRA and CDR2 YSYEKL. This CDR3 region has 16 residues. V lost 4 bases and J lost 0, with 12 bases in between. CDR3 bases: TGCGCCAGCAGCCGTCCCCTTGGTTCGAACACCGGGGAGCTGTTTTTT. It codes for CASSRPLGSNTGELFF.